This T cell receptor (beta chain) was recovered during a study of beta chain features in type 1 diabetes. Findings and limits, study-wide: Sampled from patients, naive, central memory and Treg TCRB repertoires appeared more similar than those sampled from healthy donors. Patients with Type 1 diabetes showed moderately but significantly shorter TCRB CDR3s in all four CD4+ subsets.

On this clone itself: The antigen remains undetermined.

A single heparinised draw of about 100 mL on average was taken per donor. As every portion of the isolated RNA was reverse transcribed, the sequencing read expressed TCRB transcripts. Measured with immunoSEQ multiplex PCR; TCRdb has only the in-frame clones, and not every one. The profile shows just over 600,000 clones, about a sixth of them singletons. This receptor was obtained from a young man in good health. Sample: naive CD4+ T cells from blood.

This chain's CDR3 is CASSALVGRVAKNIQYF. The DNA for the CDR3 is TGTGCCAGCAGTGCTTTGGTAGGGAGGGTAGCCAAAAACATTCAGTACTTC. The chain has TRBV2 and TRBJ2-4; 7 bases are shared with TRBD2. Germline V CDR1 and CDR2: SNHLY, FYNNEI. There are 17 residues in the CDR3. V shed 4 bases and J 0 bases; nucleotides not matched to a gene: 9.